This TCR beta chain was retrieved from a study of T cell responses to AZD1222 COVID-19 vaccine. Study-level points and caveats: Dominant at 160-218 and 743-854, vaccine-associated CD4 TCRs also spanned spike. Most donors were white British, females outnumbered males, and clonal diversity was possibly underestimated. Just a handful of AZD1222 recipients tested seropositive at baseline. Unmutated regions of variants are reportedly targeted by nearly half of spike-specific TCRs.

In regard to this clone: The antigen remains undetermined.

Clones were read by immunoSEQ multiplex PCR, and TCRdb kept only the in-frame ones, dropping some. Of 43,000 or so clones listed, 90% are singletons. V lost 5 bases, J lost 8 bases, and 9 bases stayed unmatched. CDR1 and CDR2 from the germline V gene are MNHEY and SVGAGI. The CDR3 runs to 15 residues. This TCR was recovered from an adult who received the AZD1222 COVID-19 vaccine. The starting material was peripheral blood, obtained 28 days after the second AZD1222 dose. V gene TRBV6-5 combines with J gene TRBJ1-2; 12 bases line up with TRBD1. The CDR3 reads CASSPPGQGAGGYTF. The CDR3, as DNA: TGTGCCAGCAGTCCACCGGGACAGGGGGCGGGAGGCTACACCTTC.